Described below is a single TCR beta chain sequence and its context. There are a few counts of this clonotype. There is no known antigen for this receptor. Qualities for individual bases were not recorded, and no much larger clone is one base off. Total RNA and DNA were co-extracted without cell sorting from roughly 20-30 mg of bulk tissue using the AllPrep DNA/RNA mini kit. Between late 2015 and March 2016, about 5 patients in China with histopathologically diagnosed primary liver carcinoma had their tumors surgically resected. Chronic HBV infection was present in the patients, and the patients were treatment-naive at sampling. Each fresh piece of tumor and adjacent tissue was cut in two, with one half stored in RNAlater at -80 degrees C and the other half sent for histology. A constant-region primer and ProtoScript II reverse transcriptase were used to reverse-transcribe TCRbeta-specific cDNA from 500 ng total RNA. The TCRbeta libraries were prepared through three rounds of nested multiplex PCR following a slightly modified ARM-PCR procedure. Sample barcodes and Illumina adapters were added in a final 25-cycle PCR with Deep VentR polymerase. Amplicons of 200-500 bp were gel-purified with a QIAquick gel extraction kit before sequencing. An Illumina HiSeq 2500 was used to sequence the TCRbeta amplicons, generating 250-bp paired-end reads. As for how the authors treated the data: Reads were quality-trimmed with Trimmomatic v0.33, and paired reads were merged with FLASH v1.2.11 to recover full CDR3 sequences. V, D and J germline segments were assigned to the rearranged TCRbeta sequences using MiGEC v1.2.1b. Clonotype statistics, along with Shannon-Wiener diversity indices, were calculated using VDJtools v1.0.0. Except for diversity analysis, only the 250 most abundant clonotypes of each sample were used in subsequent analyses to reduce sampling bias. Clones were called with MiXCR by TCRdb after fastp trimmed the public reads at Q25, and only in-frame beta chains were retained. Merged by CDR3 protein, the rows form single entries marked with the most common genes and DNA. The V and J calls were not made by the authors but by TCRdb's processing. The sample profile shows almost 45,000 distinct CDR3 sequences; more than 60% of them were found once. Around two fifths of the sample is held by the ten biggest clonotypes.

This specimen belongs to a study of tumor-infiltrating lymphocytes in primary liver carcinoma (dated by TCRdb to 2016 to 2017). About the investigation overall: Of the five patients, three men and two women aged 30 to 69 years, four had hepatocellular carcinoma and one had combined HCC and intrahepatic cholangiocarcinoma. Tumors of the five patients were stage T1-T3 N0M0 with maximum diameters of 4.2 to 10 cm. Roughly 3.5 to 8 million productive TCRbeta reads were obtained per sample, and no significant difference in read depth was found between tissue types. Across five regions of each liver tumor, along with adjacent normal tissue and blood, the study brought together TCRbeta repertoire sequencing, expression microarrays and whole-exome sequencing. A total of 35 or so specimens from 5 patients went through TCRbeta repertoire sequencing, namely 25 tumor regions, 5 adjacent noncancerous liver tissues and 5 peripheral blood samples. High reproducibility was observed for the technical replicate repertoires, with mean shared-clone rates roughly 0.92 and correlation coefficients above 0.95.

General study outcomes and caveats: With just four to six patients in the study, the authors point out that the findings should be validated in a larger study. Because sequencing covered only the TCR beta chain and unpaired alpha chains were not captured, true repertoire diversity is likely underestimated. Repertoire overlap was higher between tumor regions (mean around 35%) than tumor-adjacent (approximately 17%) or tumor-blood (approximately 14%) pairs, consistent with antigen-driven expansion. The top 250 clones made up a significantly larger repertoire fraction in tumors than in blood (p = 0.039). Bulk unsorted samples precluded comparing CD4+ and CD8+ T cell repertoires.

Sequenced: tumor-adjacent normal liver tissue. The sequence was collected from a woman aged 30 to 39 with primary liver carcinoma and hepatitis B virus infection.

The nucleotide sequence is given as TGTGCCAGTACCGCCGACAGGACCGGGGAGCTGTTTTTT. Translated, this is CASTADRTGELFF. The chain employs TRBV19 and TRBJ2-2; TRBD1 might be the D gene, on 6 matching bases. Relative to germline, V is 7 bases shorter and J is 5 bases shorter, with 11 bases between their ends. The CDR3 sequence holds 13 residues, the cysteine and phenylalanine included. This entry keeps only the CDR3 DNA: 39 bases, framed from base 1. CDR1 and CDR2 (LNHDA, SQIVND) derive from the germline V gene (reference sequence).